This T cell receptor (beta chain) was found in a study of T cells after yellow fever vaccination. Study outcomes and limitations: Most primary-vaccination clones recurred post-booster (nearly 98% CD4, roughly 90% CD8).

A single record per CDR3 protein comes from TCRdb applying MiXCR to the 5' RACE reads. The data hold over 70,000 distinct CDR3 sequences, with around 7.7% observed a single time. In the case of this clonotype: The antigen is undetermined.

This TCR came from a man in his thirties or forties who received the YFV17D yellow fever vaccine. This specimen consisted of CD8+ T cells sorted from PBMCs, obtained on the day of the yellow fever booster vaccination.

DNA of the CDR3: TGTGCCAGCAGTCCCCTAAAGGATGCGCAAGAGACCCAGTACTTC. It translates to CASSPLKDAQETQYF. The chain employs TRBV12-3 or TRBV12-4 and TRBJ2-5, with unresolved D. The germline V and J ends were trimmed by 5 bases and 2 bases, with 15 bases remaining between them. This CDR3 has 15 amino acids.